This TCR beta chain appears in the sequencing data of a study of T cell changes during pregnancy in multiple sclerosis. This CDR3 has 16 residues. In germline, CDR1 is LGHNA, CDR2 YSLEER. Germline trimming cut 0 bases from V and 8 bases from J; bases unmatched to any gene: 8. Method: immunoSEQ multiplex PCR; TCRdb's copy keeps in-frame clones and lacks some. The sample carries approximately 44,000 clones, roughly nine tenths recorded once. The sequence was obtained from a female donor with multiple sclerosis, enrolled in a pregnancy study. The specimen was CD4+ T cells from peripheral blood mononuclear cells, collected before pregnancy. The V gene is TRBV4-3, the J gene TRBJ2-1, with TRBD2 matching 9 bases. This CDR3 is CASSQDSGGGAHEQFF. The CDR3 coding sequence is TGCGCCAGCAGCCAAGATAGCGGGGGCGGGGCCCATGAGCAGTTCTTC.